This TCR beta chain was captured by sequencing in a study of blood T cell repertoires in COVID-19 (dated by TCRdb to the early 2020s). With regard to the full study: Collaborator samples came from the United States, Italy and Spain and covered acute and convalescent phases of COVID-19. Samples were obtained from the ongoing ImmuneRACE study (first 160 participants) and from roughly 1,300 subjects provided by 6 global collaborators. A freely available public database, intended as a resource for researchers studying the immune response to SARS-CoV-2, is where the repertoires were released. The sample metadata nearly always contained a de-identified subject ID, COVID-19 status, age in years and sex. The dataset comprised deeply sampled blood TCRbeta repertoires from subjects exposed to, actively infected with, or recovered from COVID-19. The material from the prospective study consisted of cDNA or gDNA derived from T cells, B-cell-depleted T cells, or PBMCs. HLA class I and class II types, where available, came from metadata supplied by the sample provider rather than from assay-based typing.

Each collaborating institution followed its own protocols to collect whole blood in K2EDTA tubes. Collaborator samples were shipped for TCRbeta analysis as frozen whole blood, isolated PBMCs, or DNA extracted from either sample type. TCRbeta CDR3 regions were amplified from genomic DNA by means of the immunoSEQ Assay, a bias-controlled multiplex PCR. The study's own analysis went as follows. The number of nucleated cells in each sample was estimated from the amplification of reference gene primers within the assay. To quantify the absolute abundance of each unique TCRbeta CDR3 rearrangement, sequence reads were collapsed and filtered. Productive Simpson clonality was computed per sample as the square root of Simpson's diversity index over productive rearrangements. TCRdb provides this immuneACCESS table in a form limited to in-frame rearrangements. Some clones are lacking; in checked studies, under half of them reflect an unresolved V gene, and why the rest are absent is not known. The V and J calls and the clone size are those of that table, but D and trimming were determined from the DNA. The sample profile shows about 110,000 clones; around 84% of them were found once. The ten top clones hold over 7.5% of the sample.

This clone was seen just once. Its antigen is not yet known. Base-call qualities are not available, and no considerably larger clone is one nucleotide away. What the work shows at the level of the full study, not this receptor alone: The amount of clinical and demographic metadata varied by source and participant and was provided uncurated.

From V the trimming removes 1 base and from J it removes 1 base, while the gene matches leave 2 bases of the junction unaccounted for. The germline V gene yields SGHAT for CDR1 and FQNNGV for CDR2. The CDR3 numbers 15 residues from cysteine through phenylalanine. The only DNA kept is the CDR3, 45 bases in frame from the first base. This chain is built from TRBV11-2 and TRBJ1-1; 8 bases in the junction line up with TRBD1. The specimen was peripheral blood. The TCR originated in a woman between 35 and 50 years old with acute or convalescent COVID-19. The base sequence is TGTGCCAGCAGCTTAGTAGACAGGGGGAACACTGAAGCTTTCTTT. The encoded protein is CASSLVDRGNTEAFF.